This T cell receptor beta chain emerged from a study of beta chain features in type 1 diabetes. Findings of the study overall: TCRB CDR3s from Type 1 diabetes patients were moderately but significantly shorter in all four CD4+ subsets.

It was via CD45RO/CCR7/CD25/CD127/CD95/CD27 that CD4+ naive, central memory, regulatory and stem cell-like memory cells were sorted. As every portion of the isolated RNA was reverse transcribed, the sequencing read expressed TCRB transcripts. TCRdb's copy holds only in-frame clones and misses some; the assay was immunoSEQ multiplex PCR. The sample has about 650,000 clones, about an eighth seen once. There are 13 residues in the CDR3. The V gene's germline CDR1 is LGHNA and CDR2 YSLEER. Trimming removed 0 bases at V and 4 bases at J, with 6 bases between. To note about this clone: The antigen is unknown.

Sequencing used naive CD4+ T cells from blood. This chain links TRBV4-3 with TRBJ1-2; no clear D gene. This TCR was sampled from a man aged 25-45 years with type 1 diabetes. CDR3 loop: CASSQEQSYGYTF. The CDR3 region has the DNA TGCGCCAGCAGCCAAGAACAGAGCTATGGCTACACCTTC.